This T cell receptor beta chain stems from a study of PD-1 blockade in classical Hodgkin lymphoma. Study-level background: The patients were dosed with nivolumab 3 mg/kg, infused intravenously every 2 weeks. Whole-study results and caveats: CD4+ TCR diversity rose significantly by C4D1, and CD8+ TCR diversity did not.

The CDR3 is 13 residues long. The V and J ends lost 6 bases and 6 bases respectively, with 12 bases between them. CDR1 is MNHNY and CDR2 is SVGAGI in the germline V gene (reference sequence). Sequenced by immunoSEQ multiplex PCR; TCRdb stores in-frame clones only, minus some. The table has about 15,000 clones, about three quarters seen once; the top ten hold about 2%. Time point here: cycle 4 day 1 (C4D1), after less than seven weeks of nivolumab. All the patients suffered relapse after autologous stem cell transplantation, and brentuximab vedotin exposure differed. Using magnetic negative selection, the CD4+ T cells were separated out of thawed PBMCs. This clone was counted between two and nine times. The antigen is not known.

This specimen consisted of CD4+ T cells from blood, obtained before the fourth cycle of nivolumab. This TCR derives from a human donor with classical Hodgkin lymphoma. This chain uses TRBV6-6 with TRBJ1-3; D not certain. As DNA, the CDR3 is TGTGCCAGCAGAAGGTTCGGGGAAAACACCATATATTTT. Its translation: CASRRFGENTIYF.